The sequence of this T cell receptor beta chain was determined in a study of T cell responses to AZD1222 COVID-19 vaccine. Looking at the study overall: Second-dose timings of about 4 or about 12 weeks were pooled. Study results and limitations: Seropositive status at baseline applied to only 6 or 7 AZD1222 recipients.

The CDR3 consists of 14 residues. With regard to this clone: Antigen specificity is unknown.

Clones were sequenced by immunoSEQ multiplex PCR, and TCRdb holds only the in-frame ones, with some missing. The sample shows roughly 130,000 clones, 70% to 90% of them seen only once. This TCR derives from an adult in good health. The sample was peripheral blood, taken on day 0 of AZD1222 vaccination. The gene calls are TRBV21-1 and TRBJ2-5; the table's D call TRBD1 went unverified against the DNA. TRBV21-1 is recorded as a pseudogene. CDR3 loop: CASSKEGYQETQYF. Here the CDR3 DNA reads TGTGCCAGCAGCAAAGAGGGGTACCAAGAGACCCAGTACTTC.